One TCR beta chain is described in this entry. Its antigen is still unknown. This sample was taken from a study of cytomegalovirus exposure and HLA in healthy donors. Notes on the study in general: Investigators reported 150 to 200 TCR beta chains as tied to cytomegalovirus.

Using immunoSEQ multiplex PCR, the repertoire was profiled, and TCRdb retains in-frame clones only, with some absent. Of some 80,000 clones in the sample, approximately 96% were seen once. V was trimmed by 7 bases and J by 7 bases, leaving 21 bases between them. Germline V gene sequence: CDR1 SGDLS, CDR2 YYNGEE. The CDR3 consists of 16 residues. The chain links TRBV9 to TRBJ1-6, with D unclear. This sequence originates from a woman younger than 35 in good health and CMV-seronegative. Material for sequencing was PBMCs. The CDR3 DNA follows: TGTGCCAGCTCGGTGAGCGCTGTTGCGTTGAATTCACCCCTCCACTTT. Translation gives CASSVSAVALNSPLHF.